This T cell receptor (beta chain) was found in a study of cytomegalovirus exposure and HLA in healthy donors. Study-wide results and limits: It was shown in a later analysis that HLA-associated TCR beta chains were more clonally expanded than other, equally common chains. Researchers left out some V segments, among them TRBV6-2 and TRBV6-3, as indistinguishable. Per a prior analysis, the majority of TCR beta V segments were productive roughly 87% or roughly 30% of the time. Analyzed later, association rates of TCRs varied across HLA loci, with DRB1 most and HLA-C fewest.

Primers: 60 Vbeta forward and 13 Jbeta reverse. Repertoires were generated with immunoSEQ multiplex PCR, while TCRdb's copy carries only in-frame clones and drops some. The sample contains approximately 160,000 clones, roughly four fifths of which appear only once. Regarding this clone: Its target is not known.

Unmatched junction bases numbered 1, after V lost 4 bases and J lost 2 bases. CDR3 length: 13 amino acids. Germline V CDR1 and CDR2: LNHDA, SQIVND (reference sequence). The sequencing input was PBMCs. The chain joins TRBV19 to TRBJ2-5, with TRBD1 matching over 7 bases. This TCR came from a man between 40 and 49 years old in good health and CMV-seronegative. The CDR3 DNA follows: TGTGCCAGTAGTAGGGGACAGCAAGAGACCCAGTACTTC. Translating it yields CASSRGQQETQYF. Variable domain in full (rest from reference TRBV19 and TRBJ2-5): DGGITQSPKYLFRKEGQNVTLSCEQNLNHDAMYWYRQDPGQGLRLIYYSQIVNDFQKGDIAEGYSVSREKKESFPLTVTSAQKNPTAFYLCASSRGQQETQYFGPGTRLLVL.